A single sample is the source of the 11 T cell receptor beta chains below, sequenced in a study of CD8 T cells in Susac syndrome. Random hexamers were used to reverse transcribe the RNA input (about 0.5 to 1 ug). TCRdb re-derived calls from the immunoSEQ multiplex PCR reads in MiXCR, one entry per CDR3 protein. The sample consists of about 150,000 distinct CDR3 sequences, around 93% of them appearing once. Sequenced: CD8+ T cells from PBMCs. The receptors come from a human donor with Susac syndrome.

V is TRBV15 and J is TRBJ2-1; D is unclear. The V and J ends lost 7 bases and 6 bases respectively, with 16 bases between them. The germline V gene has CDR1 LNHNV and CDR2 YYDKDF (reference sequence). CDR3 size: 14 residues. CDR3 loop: CATKPPSGGNEQFF. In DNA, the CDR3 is TGTGCCACCAAACCCCCCTCCGGCGGCAATGAGCAGTTCTTC.

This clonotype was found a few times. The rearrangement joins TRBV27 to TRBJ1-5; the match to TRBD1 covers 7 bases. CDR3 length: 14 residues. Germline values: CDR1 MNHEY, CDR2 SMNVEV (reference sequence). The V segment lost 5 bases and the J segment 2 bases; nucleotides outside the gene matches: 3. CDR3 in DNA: TGTGCCAGCAGTCCCGGGACAGGCAATCAGCCCCAGCATTTT. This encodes CASSPGTGNQPQHF.

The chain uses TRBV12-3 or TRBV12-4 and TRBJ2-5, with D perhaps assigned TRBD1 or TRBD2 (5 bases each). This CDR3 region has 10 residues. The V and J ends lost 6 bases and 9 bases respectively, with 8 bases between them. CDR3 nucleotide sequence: TGTGCCAGCAGCGGGGCGGCCCAGTACTTC. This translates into CASSGAAQYF.

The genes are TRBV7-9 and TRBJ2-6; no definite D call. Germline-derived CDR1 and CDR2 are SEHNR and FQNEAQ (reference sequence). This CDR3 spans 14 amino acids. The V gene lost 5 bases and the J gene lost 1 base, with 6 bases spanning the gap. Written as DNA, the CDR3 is TGTGCCAGCAGCACGCCTTCTGGGGCCAACGTCCTGACTTTC. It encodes CASSTPSGANVLTF.

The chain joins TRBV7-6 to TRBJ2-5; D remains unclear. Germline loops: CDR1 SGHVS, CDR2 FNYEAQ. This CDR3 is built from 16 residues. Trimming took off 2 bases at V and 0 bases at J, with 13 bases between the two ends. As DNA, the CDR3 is TGTGCCAGCAGCTTACCCCTTGAAAACTACCAAGAGACCCAGTACTTC. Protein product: CASSLPLENYQETQYF.

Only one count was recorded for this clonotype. The CDR3 DNA is TGTGCCAGCAGCGGGACTAGCGGGGCCTACGAGCAGTACTTC. It specifies CASSGTSGAYEQYF. The V call is TRBV12-3 or TRBV12-4, the J call TRBJ2-7; TRBD2 aligns across 13 bases. This CDR3 spans 14 amino acids. J gave up 2 bases and V 6 bases, and 1 base lay outside the gene matches.

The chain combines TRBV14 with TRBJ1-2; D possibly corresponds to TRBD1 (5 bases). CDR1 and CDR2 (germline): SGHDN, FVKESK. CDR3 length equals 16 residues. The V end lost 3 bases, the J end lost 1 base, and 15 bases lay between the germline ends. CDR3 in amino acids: CASSHPGRDHNYGYTF. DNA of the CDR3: TGTGCCAGCAGCCACCCAGGCAGGGACCATAACTATGGCTACACCTTC. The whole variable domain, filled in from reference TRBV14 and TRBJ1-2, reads EAGVTQFPSHSVIEKGQTVTLRCDPISGHDNLYWYRRVMGKEIKFLLHFVKESKQDESGMPNNRFLAERTGGTYSTLKVQPAELEDSGVYFCASSHPGRDHNYGYTFGSGTRLTVV.

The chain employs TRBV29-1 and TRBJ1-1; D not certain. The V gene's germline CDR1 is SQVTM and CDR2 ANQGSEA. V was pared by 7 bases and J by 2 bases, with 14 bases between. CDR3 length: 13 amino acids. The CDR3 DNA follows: TGCAGCGCCCCCTTATTAGGAAACACTGAAGCTTTCTTT. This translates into CSAPLLGNTEAFF.

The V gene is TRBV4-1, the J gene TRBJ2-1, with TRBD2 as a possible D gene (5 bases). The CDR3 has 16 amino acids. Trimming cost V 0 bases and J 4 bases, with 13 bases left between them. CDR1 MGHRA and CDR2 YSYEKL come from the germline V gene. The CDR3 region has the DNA TGCGCCAGCAGCCAAGACGTCCTAGCAGATTACAATGAGCAGTTCTTC. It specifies CASSQDVLADYNEQFF.

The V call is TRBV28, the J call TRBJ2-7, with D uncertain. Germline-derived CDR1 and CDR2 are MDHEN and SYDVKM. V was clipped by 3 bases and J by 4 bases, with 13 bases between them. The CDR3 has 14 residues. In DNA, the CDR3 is TGTGCCAGCAGTTTTCCCCTCACATGGTACGAGCAGTACTTC. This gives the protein CASSFPLTWYEQYF.

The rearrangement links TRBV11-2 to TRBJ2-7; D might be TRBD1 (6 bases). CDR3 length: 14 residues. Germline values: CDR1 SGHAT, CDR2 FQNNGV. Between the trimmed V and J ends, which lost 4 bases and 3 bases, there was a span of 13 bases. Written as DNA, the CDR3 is TGTGCCAGCAGCTACCGACAGGTGAACTACGAGCAGTACTTC. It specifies CASSYRQVNYEQYF.